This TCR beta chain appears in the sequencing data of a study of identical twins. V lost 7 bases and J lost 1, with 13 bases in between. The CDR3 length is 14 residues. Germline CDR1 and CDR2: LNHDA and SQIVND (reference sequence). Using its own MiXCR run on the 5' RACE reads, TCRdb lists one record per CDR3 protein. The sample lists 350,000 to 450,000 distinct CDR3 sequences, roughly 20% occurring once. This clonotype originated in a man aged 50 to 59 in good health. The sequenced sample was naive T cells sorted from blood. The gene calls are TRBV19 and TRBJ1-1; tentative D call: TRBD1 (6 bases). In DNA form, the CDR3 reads TGTGCCAGTAAGTTCGGGGGGCCGAACACTGAAGCTTTCTTT. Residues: CASKFGGPNTEAFF.